These 13 T cell receptor beta chains share one sample of origin, sequenced in a study of T cells after yellow fever vaccination. A single record per CDR3 protein comes from TCRdb applying MiXCR to the 5' RACE reads. The sample comprises tens of thousands of distinct CDR3 sequences, around 3.5% of which are singletons, and approximately 0.94% rests with the top ten. The sample consisted of PBMCs, either bulk or a sorted T-cell subset (CD4+, CD8+, memory, or dextramer-sorted; not recorded which), taken roughly 45 days after the first yellow fever vaccination. Receptors were obtained from a young man who received the YFV17D yellow fever vaccine.

The V and J genes are TRBV7-2 and TRBJ2-6, with D unclear. CDR3 size: 16 residues. Germline CDR1 reads SGHTA; CDR2 reads FQGNSA. V was clipped by 2 bases and J by 4 bases, with 12 bases between them. CDR3 DNA: TGTGCCAGCAGCTTACGAAGGGTGGAAGGGGCCAACGTCCTGACTTTC. This gives the protein CASSLRRVEGANVLTF.

This clonotype was seen many times. This chain connects TRBV6-2 or TRBV6-3 to TRBJ2-5, with 9 bases identical to TRBD2. CDR1 is MNHEY, CDR2 SVGEGT, per germline. CDR3 size: 13 residues. Trimming took 6 bases from V and 5 from J; bases not matched to a gene: 4. The DNA of the CDR3 is TGTGCCAGCAGGCGGGGGGGCTTTGAGACCCAGTACTTC. This codes for CASRRGGFETQYF.

In this sample, this clonotype turned up many times. The genes are TRBV20-1 and TRBJ2-7; the D gene is possibly TRBD1 (5 bases). The V end was cut by 3 bases, the J end by 3 bases, with 12 bases between. This CDR3 spans 13 amino acids. CDR1 is DFQATT, CDR2 SNEGSKA, per germline (reference sequence). The CDR3, as DNA: TGCAGTGCTAGTACGCGTGACAGCTACGAGCAGTACGTC. Protein product: CSASTRDSYEQYV.

This clonotype was counted ten times or more. The CDR3 DNA follows: TGCAGTGGTCACGCAGGGCCCAATCAGCCCCAGCATTTT. Its translation: CSGHAGPNQPQHF. This chain joins TRBV20-1 and TRBJ1-5, with a weak D call TRBD1 (5 bases). Germline V CDR1 and CDR2: DFQATT, SNEGSKA (reference sequence). This CDR3 has 13 residues. The V end lost 7 bases, the J end lost 3 bases, and 13 bases lay between the germline ends.

This clonotype was counted a few times. CDR3 loop: CATSGTGLYEQYV. The DNA of the CDR3 is TGTGCCACCTCCGGGACAGGTTTATACGAGCAGTACGTC. V is TRBV2 and J is TRBJ2-7; 8 bases fit TRBD1. CDR1 is SNHLY, CDR2 FYNNEI, per germline. V was pared by 10 bases and J by 4 bases, with 9 bases of the junction left unmatched. The CDR3 has 13 amino acids.

At least ten counts were recorded for this clonotype. The chain employs TRBV5-1 and TRBJ2-7; D not resolved. CDR1 SGHRS and CDR2 YFSETQ come from the germline V gene. The CDR3 spans 14 residues. V was cut by 4 bases and J by 3 bases, with 14 bases left in between. The CDR3 DNA reads TGCGCCAGCAGCCTTGGTTCGGATGGCTACGAGCAGTACGTC. This sequence encodes CASSLGSDGYEQYV.

This clonotype was observed many times. The chain is built from TRBV5-4 and TRBJ2-3; D is possibly TRBD2 (5 bases). This CDR3 region has 15 residues. The germline gives CDR1 SGHNT, CDR2 YYREEE (reference sequence). Between the trimmed V and J ends, which lost 0 bases and 2 bases, there was a span of 10 bases. DNA of the CDR3: TGTGCCAGCAGCTTGGGAGGACTCCCCACAGATACGCAGTATTTT. Its translation: CASSLGGLPTDTQYF.

This clonotype was detected many times. The CDR3 is CASSRGQQETQYF. The CDR3 nucleotides read TGCGCCAGCAGCCGCGGGCAGCAAGAGACCCAGTACTTC. The rearrangement joins TRBV4-3 to TRBJ2-5; tentatively, D is TRBD2 (5 bases). Trimming removed 4 bases at V and 2 bases at J, with 8 bases between. Per the germline V gene, CDR1 is LGHNA and CDR2 is YSLEER. CDR3 length: 13 residues.

This clonotype was seen ten or more times. The chain is built from TRBV11-2 and TRBJ1-2, with 7 bases identical to TRBD1. The junction had 15 bases not matched to a gene; V was cut back by 4 bases and J by 1 base. Germline CDR1 reads SGHAT; CDR2 reads FQNNGV. The CDR3 has 18 residues. This CDR3 reads CASSSLPQPGQFNYGYTF. CDR3 coding DNA: TGTGCCAGCAGCTCATTACCGCAACCGGGACAGTTTAACTATGGCTACACCTTC.

This clonotype has a count of ten or more. The rearrangement joins TRBV7-2 to TRBJ1-1, with D maybe TRBD1 (5 bases). This CDR3 region has 14 residues. V shed 5 bases and J shed 1 base, with 11 bases lying between them. Germline V gives CDR1 SGHTA, CDR2 FQGNSA. The CDR3 bases are TGTGCCAGCAGCCCCGGGGCGGCGAACACTGAAGCTTTCTTT. It encodes CASSPGAANTEAFF.

This clonotype is categorized as medium-sized. This rearrangement joins TRBV24-1 to TRBJ2-2; D is ambiguous. The CDR3 extends over 15 amino acids. The V end lost 3 bases, the J end lost 4 bases, and 11 bases lay between the germline ends. Germline assignment: CDR1 KGHDR and CDR2 SFDVKD. CDR3 sequence reads: CATSDRTEPTGELFF. In DNA, the CDR3 is TGTGCCACCAGTGATAGGACCGAACCCACCGGGGAGCTGTTTTTT.

DNA of the CDR3: TGCGCCAGCAGCCAGCTGCGGGCGGGGGGTTCAGATACGCAGTATTTT. Its protein product is CASSQLRAGGSDTQYF. The chain couples TRBV5-1 to TRBJ2-3; the match to TRBD2 covers 8 bases. The CDR3 spans 16 residues. V trimming: 4 bases; J trimming: 4 bases; junction bases outside the gene matches: 11. Germline V lookup: CDR1 SGHRS, CDR2 YFSETQ.

This clonotype was recorded many times. The rearrangement links TRBV2 to TRBJ2-7; D is unclear. The CDR3 runs to 13 residues. Per the germline V gene, CDR1 is SNHLY and CDR2 is FYNNEI. The V end was cut by 0 bases, the J end by 8 bases, with 11 bases between. The CDR3 bases are TGTGCCAGCAGTGAAGCGCCCAGGCAAAAGCAGTACGTC. It specifies CASSEAPRQKQYV.